This T cell receptor (beta chain) originates from a study of blood T cells in healthy people across ages. A second PCR of 7 to 11 cycles used a sample-barcoded 5' primer and a J-beta primer mix. Every single cDNA molecule received a tag from a template-switch adaptor with 12 random nucleotides. Individual samples furnished no less than 2.5 million CDR3-containing paired-end reads apiece. TCRdb reprocessed the 5' RACE reads with MiXCR, giving one entry per CDR3 protein. The sample gives about 760,000 distinct CDR3 sequences, 20% to 25% of which show up once; more than 8.5% is in the top ten. As regards this clonotype: Its antigen is not identified.

Germline CDR1 reads SGHTA; CDR2 reads FQGNSA. This CDR3 has 13 residues. Notes on the study in general: The fall in TCR beta diversity per million T cells was roughly linear with age. Whereas aged donors had fewer naive CD4+ cells, long-lived donors had more of them and higher diversity.

These data also featured in a second study, about T cells of mothers and their children.

The sequencing sample was made of blood. The V gene is TRBV7-2, the J gene TRBJ2-5, with a tentative D call TRBD1 (6 bases). The end of the DNA fits TRBJ2-7 better, so the J call may be wrong. This receptor was obtained from a boy between 10 and 17 years old in good health. The CDR3 sequence: CASSLGTLFEQYF. CDR3 nucleotides: TGTGCCAGCAGCCTCGGGACACTATTCGAGCAGTACTTC.